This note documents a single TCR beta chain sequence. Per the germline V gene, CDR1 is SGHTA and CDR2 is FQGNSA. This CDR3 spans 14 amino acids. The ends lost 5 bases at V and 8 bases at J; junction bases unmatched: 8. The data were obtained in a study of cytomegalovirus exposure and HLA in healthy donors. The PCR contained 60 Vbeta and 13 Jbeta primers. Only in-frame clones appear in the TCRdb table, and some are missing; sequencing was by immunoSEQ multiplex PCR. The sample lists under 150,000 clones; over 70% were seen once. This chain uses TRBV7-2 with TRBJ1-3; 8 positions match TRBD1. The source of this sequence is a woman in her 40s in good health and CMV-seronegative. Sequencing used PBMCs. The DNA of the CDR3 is TGTGCCAGCAGCCCGGACAGGGCGAGTTACACCATATATTTT. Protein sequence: CASSPDRASYTIYF.